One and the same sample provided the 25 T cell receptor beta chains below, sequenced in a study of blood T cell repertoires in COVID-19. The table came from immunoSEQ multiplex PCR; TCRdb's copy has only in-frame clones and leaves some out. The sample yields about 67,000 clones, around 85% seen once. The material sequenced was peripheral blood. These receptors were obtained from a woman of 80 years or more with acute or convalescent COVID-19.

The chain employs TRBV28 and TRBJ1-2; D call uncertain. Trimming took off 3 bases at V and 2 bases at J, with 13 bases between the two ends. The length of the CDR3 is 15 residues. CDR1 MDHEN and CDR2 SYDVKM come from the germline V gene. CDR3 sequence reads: CASSLSGGLNYGYTF. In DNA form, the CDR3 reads TGTGCCAGCAGTTTGTCGGGAGGGTTGAACTATGGCTACACCTTC.

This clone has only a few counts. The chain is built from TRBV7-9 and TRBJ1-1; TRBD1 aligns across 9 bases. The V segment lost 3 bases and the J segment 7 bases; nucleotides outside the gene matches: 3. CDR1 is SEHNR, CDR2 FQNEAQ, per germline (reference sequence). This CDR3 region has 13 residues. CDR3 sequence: CASSLDRGDEAFF. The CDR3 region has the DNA TGTGCCAGCAGCTTGGACAGGGGCGATGAAGCTTTCTTT.

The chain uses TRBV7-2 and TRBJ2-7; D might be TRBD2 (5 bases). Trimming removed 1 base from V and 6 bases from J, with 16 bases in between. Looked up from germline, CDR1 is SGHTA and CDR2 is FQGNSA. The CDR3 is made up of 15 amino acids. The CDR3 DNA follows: TGTGCCAGCAGCTTAGAGCCCTGGGGAGTTCCCGAGCAGTACTTC. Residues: CASSLEPWGVPEQYF.

CDR3 region: CASSLERDQPQHF. In DNA, the CDR3 is TGTGCCAGCAGCTTAGAGAGGGATCAGCCCCAGCATTTT. The chain is built from TRBV7-2 and TRBJ1-5; no reliable D call. This CDR3 has 13 residues. The V end was cut by 1 base, the J end by 5 bases, with 6 bases between. Germline values: CDR1 SGHTA, CDR2 FQGNSA.

CDR3 protein: CASSGPGGAGYGYTF. CDR3 DNA sequence: TGTGCCAGCTCCGGCCCAGGGGGCGCCGGATATGGCTACACCTTC. The chain employs TRBV18 and TRBJ1-2; TRBD1 matches 8 bases. Unmatched junction bases numbered 11, after V lost 6 bases and J lost 5 bases. CDR1 and CDR2 from the germline V gene are KGHSH and LQKENI. The CDR3 is made up of 15 amino acids.

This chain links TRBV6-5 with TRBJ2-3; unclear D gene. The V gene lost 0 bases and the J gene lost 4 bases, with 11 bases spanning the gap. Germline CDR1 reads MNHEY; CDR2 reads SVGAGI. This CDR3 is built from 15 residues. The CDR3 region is CASSYSAGDADTQYF. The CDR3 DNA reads TGTGCCAGCAGTTACTCGGCAGGTGACGCAGATACGCAGTATTTT.

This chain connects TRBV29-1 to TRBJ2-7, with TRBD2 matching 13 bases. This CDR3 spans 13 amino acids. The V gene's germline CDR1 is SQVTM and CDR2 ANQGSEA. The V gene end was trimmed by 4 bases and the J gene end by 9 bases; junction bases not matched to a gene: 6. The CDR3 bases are TGCAGCGTTGCCGGACTAGCGGGAGAGGGGCAGTACTTC. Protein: CSVAGLAGEGQYF.

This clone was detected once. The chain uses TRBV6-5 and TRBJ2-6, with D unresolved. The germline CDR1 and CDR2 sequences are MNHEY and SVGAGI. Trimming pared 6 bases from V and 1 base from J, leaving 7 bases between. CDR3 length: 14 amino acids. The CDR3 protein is CASRRLSGANVLTF. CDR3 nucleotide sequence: TGTGCCAGCAGGAGGTTATCTGGGGCCAACGTCCTGACTTTC.

CDR3 in amino acids: CSARVRGGYTF. The CDR3 region has the DNA TGCAGTGCTAGAGTGAGAGGCGGCTACACCTTC. The V gene is TRBV20-1, the J gene TRBJ1-2, with D unresolved. Germline-derived CDR1 and CDR2 are DFQATT and SNEGSKA (reference sequence). V was pared by 1 base and J by 8 bases, with 8 bases between. The CDR3 contains 11 residues.

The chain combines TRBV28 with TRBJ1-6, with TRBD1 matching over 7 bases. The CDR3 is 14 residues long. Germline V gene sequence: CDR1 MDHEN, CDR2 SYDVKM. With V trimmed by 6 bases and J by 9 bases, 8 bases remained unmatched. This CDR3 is CASRGTEILSPLHF. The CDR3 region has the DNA TGTGCCAGCAGGGGGACAGAGATCCTTTCACCCCTCCACTTT. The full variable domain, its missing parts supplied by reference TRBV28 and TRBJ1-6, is DVKVTQSSRYLVKRTGEKVFLECVQDMDHENMFWYRQDPGLGLRLIYFSYDVKMKEKGDIPEGYSVSREKKERFSLILESASTNQTSMYLCASRGTEILSPLHFGNGTRLTVT.

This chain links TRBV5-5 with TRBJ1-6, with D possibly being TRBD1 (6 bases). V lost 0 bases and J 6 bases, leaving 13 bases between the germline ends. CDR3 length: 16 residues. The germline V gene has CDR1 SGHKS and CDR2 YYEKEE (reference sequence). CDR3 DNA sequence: TGTGCCAGCAGCTTGGCCACGACAGGTCTTAATTCACCCCTCCACTTT. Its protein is CASSLATTGLNSPLHF.

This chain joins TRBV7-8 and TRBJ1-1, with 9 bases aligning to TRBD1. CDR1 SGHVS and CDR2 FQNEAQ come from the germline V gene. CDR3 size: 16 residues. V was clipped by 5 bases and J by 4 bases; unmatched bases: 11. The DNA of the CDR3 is TGTGCCAGCAGCGCATCTCCGGCGACAGGGGGCACTGAAGCTTTCTTT. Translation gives CASSASPATGGTEAFF.

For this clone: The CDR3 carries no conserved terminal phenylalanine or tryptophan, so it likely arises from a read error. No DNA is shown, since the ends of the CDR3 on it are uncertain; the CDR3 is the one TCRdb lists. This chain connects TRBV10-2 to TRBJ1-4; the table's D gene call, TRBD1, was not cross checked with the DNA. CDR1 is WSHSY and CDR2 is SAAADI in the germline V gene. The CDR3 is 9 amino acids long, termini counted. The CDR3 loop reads CASGGTGFG.

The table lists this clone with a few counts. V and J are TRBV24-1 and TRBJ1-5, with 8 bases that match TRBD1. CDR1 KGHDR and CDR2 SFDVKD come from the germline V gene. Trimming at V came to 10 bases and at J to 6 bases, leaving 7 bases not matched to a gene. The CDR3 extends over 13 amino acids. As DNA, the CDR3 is TGTGCCACTGCGGACAGGGTGGGTCAGCCCCAGCATTTT. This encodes CATADRVGQPQHF.

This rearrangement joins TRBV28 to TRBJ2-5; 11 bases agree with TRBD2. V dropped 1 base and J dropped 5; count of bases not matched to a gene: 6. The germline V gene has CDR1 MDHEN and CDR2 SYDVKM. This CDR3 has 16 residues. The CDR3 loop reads CASSLYTSGSLETQYF. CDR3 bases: TGTGCCAGCAGTTTATATACTAGCGGGAGCTTGGAGACCCAGTACTTC.

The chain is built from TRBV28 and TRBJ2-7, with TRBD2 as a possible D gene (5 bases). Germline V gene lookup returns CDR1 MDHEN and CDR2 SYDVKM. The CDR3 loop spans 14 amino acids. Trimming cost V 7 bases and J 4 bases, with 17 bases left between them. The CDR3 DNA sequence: TGTGCCAGCACCCCTGCGAGGGCCCCTTACGAGCAGTACTTC. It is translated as CASTPARAPYEQYF.

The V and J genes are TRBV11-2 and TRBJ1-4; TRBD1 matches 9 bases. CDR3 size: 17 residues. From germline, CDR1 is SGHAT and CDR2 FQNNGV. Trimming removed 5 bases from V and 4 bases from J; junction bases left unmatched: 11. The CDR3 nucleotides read TGTGCCAGCAGCCTATTTTCGACAGGGGGGGTTAATGAAAAACTGTTTTTT. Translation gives CASSLFSTGGVNEKLFF.

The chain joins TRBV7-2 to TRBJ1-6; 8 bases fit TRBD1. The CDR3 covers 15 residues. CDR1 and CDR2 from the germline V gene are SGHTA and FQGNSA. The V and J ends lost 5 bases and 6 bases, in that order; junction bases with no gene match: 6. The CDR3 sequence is CASSRRQGSNSPLHF. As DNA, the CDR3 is TGTGCCAGCAGCCGCCGACAGGGGAGTAATTCACCCCTCCACTTT.

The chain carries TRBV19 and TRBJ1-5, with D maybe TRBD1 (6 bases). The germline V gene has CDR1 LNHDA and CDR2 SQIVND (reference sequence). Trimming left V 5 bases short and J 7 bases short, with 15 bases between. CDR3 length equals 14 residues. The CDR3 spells CASSRGTGHQPQHF. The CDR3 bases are TGTGCCAGTAGTCGGGGTACAGGGCACCAGCCCCAGCATTTT.

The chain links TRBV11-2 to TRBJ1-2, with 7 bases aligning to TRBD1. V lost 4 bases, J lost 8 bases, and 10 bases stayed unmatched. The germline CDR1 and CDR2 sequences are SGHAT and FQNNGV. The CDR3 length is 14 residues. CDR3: CASSSIRQGRGYTF. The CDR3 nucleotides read TGTGCCAGCAGCTCGATCCGACAGGGACGGGGCTACACCTTC.

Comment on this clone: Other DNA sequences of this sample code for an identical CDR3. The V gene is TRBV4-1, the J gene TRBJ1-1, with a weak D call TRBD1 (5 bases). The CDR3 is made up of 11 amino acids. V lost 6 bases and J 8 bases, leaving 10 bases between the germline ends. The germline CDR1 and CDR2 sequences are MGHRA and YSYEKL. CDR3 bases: TGCGCCAGCAGTCTAAGGGGAGAAGCTTTCTTT. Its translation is CASSLRGEAFF.

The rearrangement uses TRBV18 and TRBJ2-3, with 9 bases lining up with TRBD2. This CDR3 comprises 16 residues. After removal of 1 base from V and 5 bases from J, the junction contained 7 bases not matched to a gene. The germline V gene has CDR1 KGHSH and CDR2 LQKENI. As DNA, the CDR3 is TGTGCCAGCTCACCACTCGTAGCGGGGGTAGGAGATACGCAGTATTTT. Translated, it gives CASSPLVAGVGDTQYF. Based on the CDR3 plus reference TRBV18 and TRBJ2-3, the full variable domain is NAGVMQNPRHLVRRRGQEARLRCSPMKGHSHVYWYRQLPEEGLKFMVYLQKENIIDESGMPKERFSAEFPKEGPSILRIQQVVRGDSAAYFCASSPLVAGVGDTQYFGPGTRLTVL.

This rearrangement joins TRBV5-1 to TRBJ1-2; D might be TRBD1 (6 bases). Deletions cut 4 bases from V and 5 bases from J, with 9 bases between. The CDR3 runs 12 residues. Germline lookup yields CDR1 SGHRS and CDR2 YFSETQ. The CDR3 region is CASSPDSYGYTF. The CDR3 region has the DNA TGCGCCAGCAGCCCGGACAGTTATGGCTACACCTTC.

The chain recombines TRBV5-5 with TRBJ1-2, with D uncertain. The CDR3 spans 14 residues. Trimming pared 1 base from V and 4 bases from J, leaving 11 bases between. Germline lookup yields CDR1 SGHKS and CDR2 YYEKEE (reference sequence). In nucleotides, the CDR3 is TGTGCCAGCAGCTTGACTTCCAATATCTATGGCTACACCTTC. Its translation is CASSLTSNIYGYTF. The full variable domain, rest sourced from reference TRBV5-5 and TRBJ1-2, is DAGVTQSPTHLIKTRGQQVTLRCSPISGHKSVSWYQQVLGQGPQFIFQYYEKEERGRGNFPDRFSARQFPNYSSELNVNALLLGDSALYLCASSLTSNIYGYTFGSGTRLTVV.

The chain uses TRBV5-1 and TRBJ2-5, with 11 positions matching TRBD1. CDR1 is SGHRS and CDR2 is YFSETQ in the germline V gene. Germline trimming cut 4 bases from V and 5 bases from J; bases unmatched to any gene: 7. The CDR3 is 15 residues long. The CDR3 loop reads CASSQRTGGMETQYF. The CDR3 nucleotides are TGCGCCAGCAGCCAGAGGACAGGGGGCATGGAGACCCAGTACTTC.